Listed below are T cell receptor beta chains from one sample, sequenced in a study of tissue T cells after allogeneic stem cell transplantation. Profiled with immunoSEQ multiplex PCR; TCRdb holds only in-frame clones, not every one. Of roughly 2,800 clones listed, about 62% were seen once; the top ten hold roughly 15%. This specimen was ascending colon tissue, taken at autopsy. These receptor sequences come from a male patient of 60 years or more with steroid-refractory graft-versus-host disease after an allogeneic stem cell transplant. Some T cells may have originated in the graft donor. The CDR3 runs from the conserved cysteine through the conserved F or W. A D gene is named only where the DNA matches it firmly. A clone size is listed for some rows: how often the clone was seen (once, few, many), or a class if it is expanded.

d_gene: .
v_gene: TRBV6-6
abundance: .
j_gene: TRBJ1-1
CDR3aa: CASSYGKNTEAFF
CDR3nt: TGTGCCAGCAGTTACGGCAAGAACACTGAAGCTTTCTTT

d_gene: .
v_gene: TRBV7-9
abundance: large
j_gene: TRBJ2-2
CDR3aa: CASSLSDTANTGELFF
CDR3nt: TGTGCCAGCAGCTTATCAGACACAGCGAACACCGGGGAGCTGTTTTTT

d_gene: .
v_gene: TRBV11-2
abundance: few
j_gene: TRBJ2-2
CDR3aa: CASSVNTGELFF
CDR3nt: TGTGCCAGCAGCGTGAACACCGGGGAGCTGTTTTTT

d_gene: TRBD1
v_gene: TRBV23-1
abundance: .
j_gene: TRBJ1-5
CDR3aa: CASSPPRRDSSNQPQHF
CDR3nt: TGCGCCAGCAGTCCTCCCCGCAGGGACAGTAGCAATCAGCCCCAGCATTTT

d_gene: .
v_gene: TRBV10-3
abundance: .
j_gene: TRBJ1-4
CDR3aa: CAISEPTGENEKLFF
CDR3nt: TGTGCCATCAGTGAGCCGACAGGAGAGAATGAAAAACTGTTTTTT

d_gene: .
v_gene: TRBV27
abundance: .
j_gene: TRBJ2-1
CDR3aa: CASRTSYNEQFF
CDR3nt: TGTGCCAGCAGAACTTCCTACAATGAGCAGTTCTTC

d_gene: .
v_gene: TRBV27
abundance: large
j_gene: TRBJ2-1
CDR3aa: CASAHSADEQFF
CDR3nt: TGTGCCAGCGCCCACTCCGCCGATGAGCAGTTCTTC

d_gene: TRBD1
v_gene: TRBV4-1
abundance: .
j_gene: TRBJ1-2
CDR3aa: CASSQVGGQAEIGYTF
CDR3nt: TGCGCCAGCAGCCAAGTGGGAGGACAGGCTGAGATTGGCTACACCTTC

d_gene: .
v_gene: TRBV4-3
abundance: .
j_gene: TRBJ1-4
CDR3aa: CASSQGGEGVKLFF
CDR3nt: TGCGCCAGCAGCCAAGGGGGCGAGGGGGTCAAACTGTTTTTT

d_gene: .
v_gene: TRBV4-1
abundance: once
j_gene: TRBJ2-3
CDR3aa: CASSPRNTPGADTQYF
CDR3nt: TGCGCCAGCAGCCCCCGGAACACCCCGGGCGCAGATACGCAGTATTTT

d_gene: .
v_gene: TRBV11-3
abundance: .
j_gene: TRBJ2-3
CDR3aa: CASSSNQRDTQYF
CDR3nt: TGTGCCAGCAGCTCAAACCAGAGGGATACGCAGTATTTT

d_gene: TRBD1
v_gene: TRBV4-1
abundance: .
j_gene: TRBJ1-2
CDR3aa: CASSQEPGQGVYGYTF
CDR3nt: TGCGCCAGCAGCCAAGAGCCGGGACAGGGTGTCTATGGCTACACCTTC

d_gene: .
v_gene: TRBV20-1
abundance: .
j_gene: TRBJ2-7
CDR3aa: CSASVPQSSYEQYF
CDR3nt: TGCAGTGCTAGTGTCCCACAGAGCTCCTACGAGCAGTACTTC

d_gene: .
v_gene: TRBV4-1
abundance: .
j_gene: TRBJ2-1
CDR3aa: CASSFGTYNEQFF
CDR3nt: TGCGCCAGCAGCTTCGGGACATACAATGAGCAGTTCTTC

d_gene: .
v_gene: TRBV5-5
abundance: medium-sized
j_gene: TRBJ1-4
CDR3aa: CASSFRGEKLFF
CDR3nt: TGTGCCAGCAGCTTCCGGGGAGAAAAACTGTTTTTT

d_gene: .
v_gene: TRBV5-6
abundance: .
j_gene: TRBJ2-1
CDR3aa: CASRQNRVLNEQFF
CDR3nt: TGTGCCAGCAGACAGAACAGGGTTCTGAATGAGCAGTTCTTC

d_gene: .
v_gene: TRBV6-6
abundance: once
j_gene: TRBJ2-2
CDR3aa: CASSYSITGELFF
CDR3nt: TGTGCCAGCAGTTACTCAATCACCGGGGAGCTGTTTTTT

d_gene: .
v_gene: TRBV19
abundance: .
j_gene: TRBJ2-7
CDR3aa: CASGTPSYEQYF
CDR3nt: TGTGCCAGTGGTACCCCCTCCTACGAGCAGTACTTC

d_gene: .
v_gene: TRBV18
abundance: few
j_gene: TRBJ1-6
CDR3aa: CASSPGGPGSSPLHF
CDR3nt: TGTGCCAGCTCACCTGGGGGCCCCGGGAGTTCACCCCTCCACTTT

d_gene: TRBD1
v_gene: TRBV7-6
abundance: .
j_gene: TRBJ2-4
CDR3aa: CASSSQGDGKNIQYF
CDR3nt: TGTGCCAGCAGCTCCCAGGGGGACGGCAAAAACATTCAGTACTTC

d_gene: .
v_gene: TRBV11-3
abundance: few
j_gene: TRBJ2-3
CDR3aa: CASSRGAGANTQYF
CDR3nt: TGTGCCAGCAGCCGGGGCGCAGGGGCCAATACGCAGTATTTT

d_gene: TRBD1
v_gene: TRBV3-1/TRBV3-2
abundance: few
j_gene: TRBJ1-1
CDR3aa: CASSQSLQGAGTEAFF
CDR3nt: TGTGCCAGCAGCCAATCGCTACAGGGGGCTGGCACTGAAGCTTTCTTT

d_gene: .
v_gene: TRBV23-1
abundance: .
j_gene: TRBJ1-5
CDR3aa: CASSQGQRNQPQHF
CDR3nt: TGCGCCAGCAGTCAAGGACAGCGAAATCAGCCCCAGCATTTT

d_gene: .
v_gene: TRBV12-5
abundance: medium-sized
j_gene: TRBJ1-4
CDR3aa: CASGLRPYEKLFF
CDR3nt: TGTGCTAGTGGTTTGCGGCCCTATGAAAAACTGTTTTTT

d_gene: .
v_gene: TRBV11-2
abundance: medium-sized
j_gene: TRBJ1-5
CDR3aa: CASSLDPFRPQHF
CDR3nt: TGTGCCAGCAGCTTAGACCCTTTTCGGCCCCAGCATTTT

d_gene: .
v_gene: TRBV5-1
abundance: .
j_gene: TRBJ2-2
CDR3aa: CASSPGGRQNTGELFF
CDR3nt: TGCGCCAGCAGCCCCGGTGGCCGGCAGAACACCGGGGAGCTGTTTTTT

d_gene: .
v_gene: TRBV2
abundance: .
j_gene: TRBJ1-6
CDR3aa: CARQGGQSPLHF
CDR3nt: TGTGCCAGACAGGGAGGTCAATCACCCCTCCACTTT

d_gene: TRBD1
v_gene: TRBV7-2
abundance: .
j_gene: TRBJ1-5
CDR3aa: CASSFSGTGDNNQPQHF
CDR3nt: TGTGCCAGCAGCTTTTCCGGGACAGGGGACAACAATCAGCCCCAGCATTTT

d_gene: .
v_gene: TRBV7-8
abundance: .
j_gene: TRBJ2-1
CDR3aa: CASSLGTYGPYNEQFF
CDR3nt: TGTGCCAGCAGCTTGGGGACTTATGGCCCATACAATGAGCAGTTCTTC

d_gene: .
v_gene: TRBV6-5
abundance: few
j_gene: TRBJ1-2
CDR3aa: CASRGARNYGYTF
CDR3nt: TGTGCCAGCAGGGGGGCCCGTAACTATGGCTACACCTTC

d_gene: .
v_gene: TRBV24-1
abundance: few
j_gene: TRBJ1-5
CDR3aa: CATSGMYNQPQHF
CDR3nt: TGTGCCACCAGTGGTATGTATAATCAGCCCCAGCATTTT

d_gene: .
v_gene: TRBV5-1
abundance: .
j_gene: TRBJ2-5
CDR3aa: CASSLVFGTQETQYF
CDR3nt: TGCGCCAGCAGCTTGGTTTTCGGGACCCAAGAGACCCAGTACTTC

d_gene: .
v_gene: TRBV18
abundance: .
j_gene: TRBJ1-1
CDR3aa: CASSPQRDATEAFF
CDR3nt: TGTGCCAGCTCACCCCAGCGGGATGCCACTGAAGCTTTCTTT

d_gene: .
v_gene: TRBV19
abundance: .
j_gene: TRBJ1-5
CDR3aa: CASSIGYSNQPQHF
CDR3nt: TGTGCCAGTAGTATAGGGTATAGCAATCAGCCCCAGCATTTT

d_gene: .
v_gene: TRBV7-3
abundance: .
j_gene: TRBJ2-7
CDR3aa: CASSLFAGAYEQYF
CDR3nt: TGTGCCAGCAGCTTATTTGCCGGGGCCTACGAGCAGTACTTC

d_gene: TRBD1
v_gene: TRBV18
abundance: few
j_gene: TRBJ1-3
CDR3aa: CASSPWGQGTIRSGNTIYF
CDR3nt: TGTGCCAGCTCACCATGGGGACAGGGTACTATCCGCTCTGGAAACACCATATATTTT

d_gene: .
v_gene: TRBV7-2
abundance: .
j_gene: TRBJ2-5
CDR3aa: CASSLLVLRETQYF
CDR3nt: TGTGCCAGCAGCTTATTGGTCCTGAGGGAGACCCAGTACTTC

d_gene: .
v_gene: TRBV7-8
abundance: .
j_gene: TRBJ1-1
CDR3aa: CASSLERRNTEAFF
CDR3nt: TGTGCCAGCAGCTTAGAACGGAGGAACACTGAAGCTTTCTTT

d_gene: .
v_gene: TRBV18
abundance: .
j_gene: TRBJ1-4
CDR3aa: CASSPRGTNEKLFF
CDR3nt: TGTGCCAGCTCACCTAGGGGGACTAATGAAAAACTGTTTTTT

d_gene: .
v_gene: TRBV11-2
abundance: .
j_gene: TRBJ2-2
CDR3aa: CASSGGGSGPLNTGELFF
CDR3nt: TGTGCCAGCAGCGGGGGCGGTTCAGGGCCTCTGAACACCGGGGAGCTGTTTTTT

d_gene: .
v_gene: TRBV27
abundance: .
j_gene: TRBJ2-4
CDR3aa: CASSLIPGGTKNIQYF
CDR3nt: TGTGCCAGCAGTTTAATTCCTGGGGGGACCAAAAACATTCAGTACTTC

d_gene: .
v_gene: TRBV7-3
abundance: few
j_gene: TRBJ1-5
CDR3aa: CASSLNRDQPQHF
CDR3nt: TGTGCCAGCAGCTTAAACAGGGATCAGCCCCAGCATTTT

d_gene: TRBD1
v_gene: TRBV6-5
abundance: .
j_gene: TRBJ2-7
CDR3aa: CASRDRVASEQYF
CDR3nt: TGTGCCAGCAGGGACAGGGTAGCATCCGAGCAGTACTTC

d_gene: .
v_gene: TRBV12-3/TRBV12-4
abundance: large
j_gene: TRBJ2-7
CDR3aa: CASSFPPVYEQYF
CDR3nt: TGTGCCAGCAGTTTCCCCCCGGTCTACGAGCAGTACTTC

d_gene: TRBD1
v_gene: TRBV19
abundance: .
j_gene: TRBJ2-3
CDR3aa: CASSMLGTGSDTQYF
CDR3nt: TGTGCCAGTAGTATGTTGGGGACAGGGTCAGATACGCAGTATTTT

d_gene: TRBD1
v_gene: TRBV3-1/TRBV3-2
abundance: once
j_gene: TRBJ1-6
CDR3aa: CASSQVLSDRPLHF
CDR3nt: TGTGCCAGCAGCCAAGTGCTCTCGGACAGGCCCCTCCACTTT

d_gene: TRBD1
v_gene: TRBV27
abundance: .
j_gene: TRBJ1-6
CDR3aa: CASRGGDRNSPLHF
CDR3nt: TGTGCCAGCAGGGGGGGGGACAGGAATTCACCCCTCCACTTT

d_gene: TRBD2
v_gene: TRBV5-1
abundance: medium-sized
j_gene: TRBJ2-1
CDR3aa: CASSLQGGNNEQFF
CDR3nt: TGCGCCAGCAGCCTCCAGGGAGGGAACAATGAGCAGTTCTTC

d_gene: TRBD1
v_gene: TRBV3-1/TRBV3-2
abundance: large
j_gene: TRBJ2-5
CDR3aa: CASSRDRMETQYF
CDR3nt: TGTGCCAGCAGCCGGGACAGGATGGAGACCCAGTACTTC

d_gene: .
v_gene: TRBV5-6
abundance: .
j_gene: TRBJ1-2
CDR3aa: CASSLARGDGYTF
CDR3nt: TGTGCCAGCAGCTTGGCCAGGGGAGATGGCTACACCTTC

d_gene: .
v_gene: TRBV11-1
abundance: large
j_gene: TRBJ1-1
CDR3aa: CASNPGGDTEAFF
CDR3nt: TGTGCCAGCAATCCCGGAGGGGACACTGAAGCTTTCTTT

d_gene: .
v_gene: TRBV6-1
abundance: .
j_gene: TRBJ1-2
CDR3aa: CASSEALTTFYTF
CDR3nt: TGTGCCAGCAGTGAAGCGTTAACGACCTTCTACACCTTC

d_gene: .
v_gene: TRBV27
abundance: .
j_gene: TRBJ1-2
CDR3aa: CASSLGPLMGGYGYTF
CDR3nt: TGTGCCAGCAGTTTGGGCCCACTGATGGGGGGCTATGGCTACACCTTC